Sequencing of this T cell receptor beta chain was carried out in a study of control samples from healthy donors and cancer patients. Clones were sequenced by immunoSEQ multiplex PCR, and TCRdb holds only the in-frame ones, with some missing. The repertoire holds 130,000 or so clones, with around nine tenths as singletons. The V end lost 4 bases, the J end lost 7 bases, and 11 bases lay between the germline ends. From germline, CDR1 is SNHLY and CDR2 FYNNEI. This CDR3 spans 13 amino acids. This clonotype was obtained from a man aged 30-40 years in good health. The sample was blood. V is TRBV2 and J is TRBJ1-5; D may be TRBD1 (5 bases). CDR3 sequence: CASSVRDPQPQHF. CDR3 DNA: TGTGCCAGCAGTGTGAGGGACCCCCAGCCCCAGCATTTT.